This TCR beta chain was sequenced during a study of HIV-infected patients and healthy controls. Findings of the study overall: The study did not determine the donors' HLA types. HIV-infected patients shared fewer CDR3 sequences between individuals than healthy controls.

As for this clonotype: The antigen is undetermined.

cDNA was made from 400 to 500 ng RNA using alpha and beta constant primers. Separate chain-specific third strand synthesis with multiplexing indices produced the alpha and beta libraries. Second strand DNA was synthesized using a primer at the SP2 site. Each molecule carried a 12-nucleotide identifier made of two joined random hexamers added before amplification. TCRdb itself ran the 5' RACE reads through MiXCR, one entry per CDR3 protein. The sample includes about 14,000 distinct CDR3 sequences, roughly an eighth of them seen just once. The CDR3 extends over 16 amino acids. The germline V gene encodes CDR1 LNHDA and CDR2 SQIVND (reference sequence). V dropped 6 bases and J dropped 3; count of bases not matched to a gene: 13. Antiretroviral therapy had run roughly three months, about 14 weeks, before follow-up blood collection. The repertoire came from unfractionated whole blood and reflected all unsorted peripheral T cells.

The sample consisted of blood, taken during antiretroviral therapy. The J gene is TRBJ1-1, the V gene TRBV19, with 7 bases identical to TRBD1. The TCR sequence derives from an adult with HIV infection. The donor label of this sample is uncertain. CDR3: CASSQGQKGRDTEAFF. CDR3 bases: TGTGCCAGTAGCCAGGGACAGAAAGGCCGGGACACTGAAGCTTTCTTT.